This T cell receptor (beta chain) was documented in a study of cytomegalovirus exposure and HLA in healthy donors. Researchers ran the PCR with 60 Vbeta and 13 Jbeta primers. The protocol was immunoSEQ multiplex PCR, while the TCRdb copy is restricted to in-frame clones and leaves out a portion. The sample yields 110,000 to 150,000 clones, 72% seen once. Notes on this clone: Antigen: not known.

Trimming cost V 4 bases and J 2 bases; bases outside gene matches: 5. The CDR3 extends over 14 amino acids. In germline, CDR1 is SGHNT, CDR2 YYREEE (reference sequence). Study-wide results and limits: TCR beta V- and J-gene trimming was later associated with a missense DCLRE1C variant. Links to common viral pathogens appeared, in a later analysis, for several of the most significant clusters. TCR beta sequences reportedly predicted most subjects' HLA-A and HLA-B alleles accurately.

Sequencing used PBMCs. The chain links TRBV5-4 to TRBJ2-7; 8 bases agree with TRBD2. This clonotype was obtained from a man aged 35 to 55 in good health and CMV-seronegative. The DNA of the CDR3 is TGTGCCAGCAGCCCCGGGACTAGAGCCTACGAGCAGTACTTC. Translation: CASSPGTRAYEQYF.